The clone carrying this TCR beta chain showed up just once. These data come from a study of blood T cell repertoires in COVID-19. The overall study: Acute and convalescent COVID-19 specimens originated in the United States, Italy and Spain.

Repertoires were generated with immunoSEQ multiplex PCR, while TCRdb's copy carries only in-frame clones and drops some. The sample records 200,000 to 250,000 clones, roughly nine tenths being singletons. Trimming shortened V by 0 bases and J by 9 bases, and 12 bases separated the two germline ends. The germline V gene encodes CDR1 SGHKS and CDR2 YYEKEE (reference sequence). The CDR3 has 13 residues. This sequence originates from a woman aged 45-65 years in a cohort exposed to, infected with or recovered from COVID-19 (not recorded which). This chain uses TRBV5-5 with TRBJ1-2; D might be TRBD1 (6 bases). Sequencing was done on a sample of PBMCs or T cells enriched from blood (not recorded which). CDR3 region: CASSLAQGNSYTF. The CDR3 DNA reads TGTGCCAGCAGCTTGGCCCAGGGGAATAGCTACACCTTC.